The source of this TCR beta chain is a study of cytomegalovirus exposure and HLA in healthy donors. Broader study findings: According to a later analysis, donors in an Asian-associated ancestry cluster reportedly had fewer N-insertions than the roughly 720-donor mean.

J gave up 2 bases and V 4 bases, and 9 bases lay outside the gene matches. Germline CDR1 reads LNHDA; CDR2 reads SQIVND (reference sequence). The CDR3 extends over 19 amino acids. On this clone itself: Its specificity is not known.

PCR used 60 Vbeta primers and 13 Jbeta primers. Method: immunoSEQ multiplex PCR; TCRdb's copy keeps in-frame clones and lacks some. The sample has some 110,000 clones. This receptor was taken from a man aged 25 to 40 in good health and CMV-seronegative. The V gene is TRBV19, the J gene TRBJ2-3; TRBD2 agrees at 16 bases. Sequences were obtained from PBMCs. The CDR3: CASSRGLAGGFTLTDTQYF. In DNA form, the CDR3 reads TGTGCCAGTAGTAGGGGACTAGCGGGGGGGTTCACACTCACAGATACGCAGTATTTT.